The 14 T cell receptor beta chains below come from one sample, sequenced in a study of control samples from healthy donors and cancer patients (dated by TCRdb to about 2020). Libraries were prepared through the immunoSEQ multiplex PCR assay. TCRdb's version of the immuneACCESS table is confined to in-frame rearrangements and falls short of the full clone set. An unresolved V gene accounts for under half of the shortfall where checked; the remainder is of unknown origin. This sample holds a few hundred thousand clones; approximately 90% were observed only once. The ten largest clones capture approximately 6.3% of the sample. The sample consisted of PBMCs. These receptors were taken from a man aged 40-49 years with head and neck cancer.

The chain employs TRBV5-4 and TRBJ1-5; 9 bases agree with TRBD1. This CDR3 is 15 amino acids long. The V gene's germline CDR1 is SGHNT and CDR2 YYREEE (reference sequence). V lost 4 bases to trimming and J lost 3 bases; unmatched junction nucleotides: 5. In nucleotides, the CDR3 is TGTGCCAGCAGCCGGACAGGGGTGGCCAATCAGCCCCAGCATTTT. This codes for CASSRTGVANQPQHF.

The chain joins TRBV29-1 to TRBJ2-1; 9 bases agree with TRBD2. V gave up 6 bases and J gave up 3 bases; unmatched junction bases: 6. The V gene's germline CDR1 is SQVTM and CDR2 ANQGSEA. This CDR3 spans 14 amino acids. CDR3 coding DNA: TGCAGCGTCCAAGCGGGGGGCTTCTACAATGAGCAGTTCTTC. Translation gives CSVQAGGFYNEQFF.

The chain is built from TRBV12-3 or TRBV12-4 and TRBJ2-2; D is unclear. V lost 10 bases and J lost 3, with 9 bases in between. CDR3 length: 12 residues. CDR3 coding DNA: TGTGCCATGAGGCAGGACACCGGGGAGCTGTTTTTT. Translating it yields CAMRQDTGELFF.

The CDR3 protein is CASSLPGGTQYF. CDR3 DNA: TGTGCCAGCAGTCTACCGGGGGGGACGCAGTATTTT. The V and J genes are TRBV27 and TRBJ2-3; 8 nucleotides match TRBD2. Losses at the gene ends were 5 bases for V and 9 bases for J; bases not matched to a gene: 4. Germline V gene sequence: CDR1 MNHEY, CDR2 SMNVEV (reference sequence). The CDR3 is made up of 12 amino acids.

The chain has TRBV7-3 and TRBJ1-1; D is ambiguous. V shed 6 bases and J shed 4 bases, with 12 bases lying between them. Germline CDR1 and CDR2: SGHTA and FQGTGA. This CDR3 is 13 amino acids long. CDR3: CASRREMGTEAFF. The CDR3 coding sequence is TGTGCCAGCAGGCGCGAGATGGGCACTGAAGCTTTCTTT.

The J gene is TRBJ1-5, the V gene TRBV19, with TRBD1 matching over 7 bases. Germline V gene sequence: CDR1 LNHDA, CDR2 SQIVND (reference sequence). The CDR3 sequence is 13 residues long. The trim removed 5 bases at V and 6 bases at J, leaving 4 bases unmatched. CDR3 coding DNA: TGTGCCAGTAGTGGAGGGGGCGGTCAGCCCCAGCATTTT. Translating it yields CASSGGGGQPQHF.

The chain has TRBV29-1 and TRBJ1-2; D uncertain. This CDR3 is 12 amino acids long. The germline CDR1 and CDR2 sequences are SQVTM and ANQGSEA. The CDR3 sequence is CSAPRDLGGYTF. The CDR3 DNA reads TGCAGTGCCCCACGGGATTTGGGTGGCTACACCTTC.

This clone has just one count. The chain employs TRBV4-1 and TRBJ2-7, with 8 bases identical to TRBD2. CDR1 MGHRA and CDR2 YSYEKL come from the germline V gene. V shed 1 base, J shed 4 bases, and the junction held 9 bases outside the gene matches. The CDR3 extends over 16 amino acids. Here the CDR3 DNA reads TGCGCCAGCAGCCAAGGTGGACTAGCAGGGCAGTACGAGCAGTACTTC. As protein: CASSQGGLAGQYEQYF.

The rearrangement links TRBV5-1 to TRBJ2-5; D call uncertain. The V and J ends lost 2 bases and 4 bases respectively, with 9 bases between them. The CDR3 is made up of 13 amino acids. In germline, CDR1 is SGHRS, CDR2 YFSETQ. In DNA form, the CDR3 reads TGCGCCAGCAGCTTTCTCCCGAGAGAGACCCAGTACTTC. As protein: CASSFLPRETQYF.

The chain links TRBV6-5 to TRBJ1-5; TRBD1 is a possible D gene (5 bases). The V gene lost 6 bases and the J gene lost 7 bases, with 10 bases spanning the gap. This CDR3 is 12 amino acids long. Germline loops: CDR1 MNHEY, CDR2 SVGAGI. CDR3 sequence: CASSRGSQPQHF. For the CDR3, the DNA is TGTGCCAGCAGCCGGGGCTCCCAGCCCCAGCATTTT.

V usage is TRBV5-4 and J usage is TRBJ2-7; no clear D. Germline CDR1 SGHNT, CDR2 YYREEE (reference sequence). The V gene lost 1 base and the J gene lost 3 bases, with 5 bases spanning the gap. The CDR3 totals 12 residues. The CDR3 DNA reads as TGTGCCAGCAGCTTGCCAGGCTACGAGCAGTACTTC. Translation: CASSLPGYEQYF.

The CDR3 region has the DNA TGTGCCAGCAGCCCCGAGACTGAACAGTACAATGAGCAGTTCTTC. It translates to CASSPETEQYNEQFF. The chain employs TRBV7-2 and TRBJ2-1; D not certain. CDR1 SGHTA and CDR2 FQGNSA come from the germline V gene. The ends were cut back, 5 bases at V and 4 bases at J, with 15 bases in the middle. The CDR3 is 15 amino acids.

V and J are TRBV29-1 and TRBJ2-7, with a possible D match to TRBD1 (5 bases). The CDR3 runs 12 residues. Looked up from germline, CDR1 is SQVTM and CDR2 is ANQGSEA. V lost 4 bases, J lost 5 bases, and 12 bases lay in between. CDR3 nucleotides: TGCAGCGTTGGGCAGGGTAGCCACGAGCAGTACTTC. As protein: CSVGQGSHEQYF.

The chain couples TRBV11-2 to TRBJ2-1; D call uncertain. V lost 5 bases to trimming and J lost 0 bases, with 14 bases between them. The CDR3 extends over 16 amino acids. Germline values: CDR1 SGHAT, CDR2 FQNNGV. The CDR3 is CASSGPTLSSYNEQFF. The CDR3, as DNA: TGTGCCAGCAGCGGCCCAACGTTGAGCTCCTACAATGAGCAGTTCTTC.